This T cell receptor (beta chain) was profiled in a study of PD-1 blockade in classical Hodgkin lymphoma (dated by TCRdb to between 2020 and 2021). Context from the whole study: Nivolumab dosing was 3 mg/kg intravenously every 2 weeks, continuing until either disease progression or unacceptable toxicity. To define a peripheral blood immune signature of response to PD-1 blockade in classical Hodgkin lymphoma, the study combined TCR beta sequencing with CyTOF.

Results the study describes overall, beyond this receptor: Baseline TCR diversity was reported as lower in newly diagnosed patients than in healthy donors, and lower still in relapsed/refractory patients. Baseline diversity similar to that of newly diagnosed patients was observed in trial patients achieving complete response, whereas significantly lower diversity was observed in partial responders and progressors. Only a single clinical trial cohort was studied, and what caused the repertoire differences, possibly disease activity or prior therapy, remained undefined. Patients starting nivolumab less than 1 year after ASCT had lower diversity and were excluded from later analyses to avoid confounding by immune reconstitution. By C4D1, a significant rise was seen in CD4+ TCR diversity but not in CD8+ TCR diversity (p=0.0027 vs p=0.16), and the rise was most apparent among complete responders (p=0.02).

Genomic DNA was extracted with the Qiagen DNeasy kit from unsorted PBMCs and from negatively selected CD4+ and CD8+ fractions. TCR beta CDR3 regions were subjected to amplification by immunoSEQ multiplex PCR with primers that anneal to V and J segments. A synthetic immune receptor repertoire was used to minimize amplification bias, and any remaining bias was removed computationally after sequencing. Regarding the original processing steps: Repertoire diversity was quantified as the Shannon entropy index using custom Python scripts. Unsorted, CD4+ and CD8+ repertoires were analyzed separately, except for combined analyses in which CD4+ and CD8+ sequences were merged in silico. A clone counted as expanded when the clone's frequency after treatment rose at least 2-fold relative to C1D1, and clones undetected at baseline were given a pseudocount of 0.5. Singleton clones were defined as clones with 0 or 1 copy at C1D1, and non-singleton clones were defined as clones with 2 or more copies. Clones expanded in unsorted samples were assigned a CD4+, CD8+ or unknown annotation through matching of protein sequences in sorted samples from the same patient. Wilcoxon tests on paired samples were used to test diversity changes from C1D1 to C4D1. TCRdb's version of the immuneACCESS table is confined to in-frame rearrangements and falls short of the full clone set. An unresolved V gene accounts for under half of the shortfall where checked; the remainder is of unknown origin. D and trimming come from the DNA, and the V and J calls and clone size come from that table. The table for this sample lists tens of thousands of clones; 70% to 80% of them were counted only once. Over 2.5% of the sample is taken by the ten largest.

To note about this clone: Its antigen remains unidentified. No base quality values were provided; no much bigger clone lies one nucleotide off.

Between the V and J ends, shortened by 3 bases and 4 bases respectively, the junction contains 6 bases. From cysteine to phenylalanine, the CDR3 is 11 amino acids long. Left in the record is the CDR3 DNA by itself, 33 bases read in frame from the first base. Looking up the germline V gene (reference sequence) yields CDR1 GTSNPN and CDR2 SVGIG. The intended sense of this specimen's time point label: cycle 1 day 1 (C1D1), immediately before nivolumab initiation. Relapse after autologous stem cell transplantation had occurred in all trial patients, and cohorts A, B and C were distinguished by prior brentuximab vedotin exposure. The trial cohort included 45 to 65 patients with relapsed/refractory classical Hodgkin lymphoma, and each patient had a best overall response of complete response, partial response or progressive disease. In the multi-cohort phase II CheckMate 205 trial, trial patients received single-agent nivolumab. An independent review committee assessed best overall response by applying the 2007 International Working Group response criteria. Trial PBMCs were obtained immediately prior to nivolumab initiation (C1D1) and on therapy at cycle 2 day 1 and cycle 4 day 1. Peripheral blood was collected in 8 mL Vacutainer Cell Preparation Tubes, from which PBMCs were isolated by centrifugation and then cryopreserved.

This sequence was found in a human donor with classical Hodgkin lymphoma. In this chain, TRBV30 is recombined with TRBJ1-1; the D gene remains uncertain. The material sequenced was peripheral blood mononuclear cells (PBMCs), taken at baseline. The sequence in DNA is TGTGCCTGGAGGGGCCGCACTGAAGCTTTCTTT. The encoded protein is CAWRGRTEAFF.